The 21 T cell receptor beta chains below all came from one sample that was sequenced in a study of T cells in Graves' hyperthyroidism and ophthalmopathy (dated by TCRdb to between 2018 and 2021). The library was obtained by multiplex PCR. The sample was run on an Illumina HiSeq 2000. The TCR beta CDR3 regions were amplified from the RNA transcripts. A first-round RT-PCR of the TCR CDR3 used the HTBI primer set with the Qiagen OneStep RT-PCR kit. Using fastp trimming at Q25 and MiXCR clonotype assembly, TCRdb reanalyzed the public sequencing data and kept in-frame beta chains. Every entry covers one CDR3 protein and lists the most common genes and DNA from its rows. The sample table holds fewer than 900,000 distinct CDR3 sequences, of which approximately 16% were seen once. In total, the top ten clones hold around 8% of the sample. Sequencing was done on a sample of blood. Receptors were obtained from a man aged 18-30 years with Graves' hyperthyroidism.

This clonotype was picked up many times. The rearrangement links TRBV12-5 to TRBJ2-1, with 11 bases identical to TRBD2. J lost 5 bases, V lost 0 bases, and 6 bases had no gene match. Germline loops: CDR1 LGHNT, CDR2 FRNRAP. The CDR3 consists of 17 residues. The CDR3 DNA sequence: TGTGCTAGTGGTTTGGTGCTCGGGACTAGCGGCAACAATGAGCAGTTCTTC. Amino acids: CASGLVLGTSGNNEQFF. Based on the CDR3 plus reference TRBV12-5 and TRBJ2-1, the full variable domain is DARVTQTPRHKVTEMGQEVTMRCQPILGHNTVFWYRQTMMQGLELLAYFRNRAPLDDSGMPKDRFSAEMPDATLATLKIQPSEPRDSAVYFCASGLVLGTSGNNEQFFGPGTRLTVL.

This clonotype occurred once. The rearrangement links TRBV6-5 to TRBJ2-7; D unclear. The length of the CDR3 is 13 residues. CDR1 is MNHEY and CDR2 is SVGAGI in the germline V gene. V gave up 4 bases and J gave up 2 bases, with 9 bases separating them. The CDR3 spells CASSSLRAYEQYF. CDR3 sequence (DNA): TGTGCCAGCAGTTCCCTTCGAGCCTACGAGCAGTACTTC.

This clonotype appeared once. The V call is TRBV29-1, the J call TRBJ2-7; D not certain. The CDR3 loop spans 12 amino acids. The V end was cut by 4 bases, the J end by 2 bases, with 9 bases between. CDR1 and CDR2 (germline): SQVTM, ANQGSEA. The CDR3 DNA reads TGCAGCGTTGTAGGCAGAACCTACGAGCAGTACTTC. It translates to CSVVGRTYEQYF.

The V and J genes are TRBV15 and TRBJ1-1; 7 bases match TRBD1. The CDR3 sequence is 16 residues long. Germline V CDR1 and CDR2: LNHNV, YYDKDF (reference sequence). After removal of 0 bases from V and 4 bases from J, the junction contained 8 bases not matched to a gene. The CDR3 reads CATSRDGTGAGTEAFF. CDR3 in DNA: TGTGCCACCAGCAGAGATGGAACAGGGGCGGGCACTGAAGCTTTCTTT.

This clonotype was observed at least ten times. The chain couples TRBV12-5 to TRBJ2-3, with 8 positions matching TRBD2. The germline V gene encodes CDR1 LGHNT and CDR2 FRNRAP. V gave up 7 bases and J gave up 5 bases; unmatched junction bases: 14. The CDR3 extends over 16 amino acids. CDR3 sequence (DNA): TGTGCTAGTGCCCCCGGGTTTGCCCTAGCGGGAGATACGCAGTATTTT. This gives the protein CASAPGFALAGDTQYF. Based on the CDR3 plus reference TRBV12-5 and TRBJ2-3, the full variable domain is DARVTQTPRHKVTEMGQEVTMRCQPILGHNTVFWYRQTMMQGLELLAYFRNRAPLDDSGMPKDRFSAEMPDATLATLKIQPSEPRDSAVYFCASAPGFALAGDTQYFGPGTRLTVL.

This clonotype has at least ten counts. The chain links TRBV4-2 to TRBJ1-1; D remains unclear. This CDR3 has 14 amino acids. Looked up from germline, CDR1 is LGHNA and CDR2 is YNFKEQ. V shed 0 bases and J shed 0 bases, with 5 bases lying between them. The CDR3 DNA reads TGTGCCAGCAGCCAAGATCTTCTGAACACTGAAGCTTTCTTT. This sequence encodes CASSQDLLNTEAFF.

This clonotype was seen a handful of times. This chain joins TRBV27 and TRBJ2-5; 7 bases are a match to TRBD1. CDR1 and CDR2 (germline): MNHEY, SMNVEV (reference sequence). The CDR3 contains 17 residues. V shed 10 bases, J shed 4 bases, and the junction held 21 bases outside the gene matches. In nucleotides, the CDR3 is TGTGCCACGTCCCCCTCTCGGCGCGTGACAGGGTTAGAGACCCAGTACTTC. Protein sequence: CATSPSRRVTGLETQYF.

This clonotype has at least ten counts. The chain is built from TRBV6-1 and TRBJ2-1, with TRBD2 matching over 9 bases. CDR1 is MNHNS and CDR2 is SASEGT in the germline V gene. V was clipped by 5 bases and J by 8 bases; unmatched bases: 16. The CDR3 loop spans 17 amino acids. The CDR3 loop reads CASSLGWGRGRADEQFF. Written as DNA, the CDR3 is TGTGCCAGCAGTCTGGGGTGGGGACGCGGGAGGGCCGATGAGCAGTTCTTC.

This clonotype was picked up many times. V gene TRBV7-8 combines with J gene TRBJ1-5; no clear D. Germline CDR1 is SGHVS and CDR2 is FQNEAQ. CDR3 size: 13 residues. Between the trimmed V and J ends, which lost 1 base and 6 bases, there was a span of 7 bases. The CDR3 nucleotides read TGTGCCAGCAGCTTAGGGCAAACTCAGCCCCAGCATTTT. The encoded protein is CASSLGQTQPQHF. The full variable domain, its missing parts supplied by reference TRBV7-8 and TRBJ1-5, is GAGVSQSPRYKVAKRGQDVALRCDPISGHVSLFWYQQALGQGPEFLTYFQNEAQLDKSGLPSDRFFAERPEGSVSTLKIQRTQQEDSAVYLCASSLGQTQPQHFGDGTRLSIL.

The table lists this clonotype with a few counts. The rearrangement joins TRBV5-1 to TRBJ1-5; D gene unclear. The CDR3 runs to 15 residues. Germline loops: CDR1 SGHRS, CDR2 YFSETQ. Trimming cost V 0 bases and J 4 bases, with 11 bases left between them. DNA for the CDR3: TGCGCCAGCAGCTTGGGGTTCGGTGCTAATCAGCCCCAGCATTTT. Translating gives CASSLGFGANQPQHF.

This clonotype was picked up a small number of times. Here the CDR3 reads CSVNGGQSSYNEQFF. The CDR3 DNA follows: TGCAGCGTTAATGGCGGCCAGAGCTCCTACAATGAGCAGTTCTTC. The rearrangement uses TRBV29-1 and TRBJ2-1, with no clear D. The germline V gene encodes CDR1 SQVTM and CDR2 ANQGSEA. Trimming cost V 5 bases and J 0 bases, with 14 bases left between them. This CDR3 has 15 amino acids.

The chain joins TRBV7-9 to TRBJ1-2; weak D call: TRBD1 (6 bases). The CDR3 spans 14 residues. Germline V gives CDR1 SEHNR, CDR2 FQNEAQ (reference sequence). The V end lost 5 bases, the J end lost 6 bases, and 16 bases lay between the germline ends. CDR3 region: CASSPTGLQNGYTF. The CDR3 nucleotides are TGTGCCAGCAGCCCGACAGGTTTGCAGAATGGCTACACCTTC.

This clonotype showed up just a few times. The rearrangement links TRBV9 to TRBJ2-7; TRBD1 matches at 10 bases. The germline CDR1 and CDR2 sequences are SGDLS and YYNGEE. The V gene end was trimmed by 2 bases and the J gene end by 5 bases; junction bases not matched to a gene: 7. This CDR3 has 15 amino acids. Written as DNA, the CDR3 is TGTGCCAGCAGCGTCCGGGACAGGGGTCTCGACGAGCAGTACTTC. Translation gives CASSVRDRGLDEQYF.

This clonotype was counted ten times or more. The gene calls are TRBV7-8 and TRBJ2-1; 8 bases line up with TRBD1. Germline assignment: CDR1 SGHVS and CDR2 FQNEAQ. The CDR3 spans 16 residues. After removal of 0 bases from V and 5 bases from J, the junction contained 6 bases not matched to a gene. The CDR3 bases are TGTGCCAGCAGCTTAGCGCGGACAGGGAAACACAATGAGCAGTTCTTC. It is translated as CASSLARTGKHNEQFF.

This clonotype was recorded many times. The rearrangement joins TRBV7-2 to TRBJ2-3; D not certain. Per germline, CDR1 SGHTA and CDR2 FQGNSA. The CDR3 covers 14 residues. Trimming left V 5 bases short and J 1 base short, with 10 bases between. CDR3 sequence (DNA): TGTGCCAGCAGCCGCCTGGTCGGCACAGATACGCAGTATTTT. Protein sequence: CASSRLVGTDTQYF. Combining the CDR3 with reference TRBV7-2 and TRBJ2-3 gives the whole variable domain GAGVSQSPSNKVTEKGKDVELRCDPISGHTALYWYRQSLGQGLEFLIYFQGNSAPDKSGLPSDRFSAERTGGSVSTLTIQRTQQEDSAVYLCASSRLVGTDTQYFGPGTRLTVL.

The V gene is TRBV29-1, the J gene TRBJ1-3; D unresolved. This CDR3 region has 13 residues. V was trimmed by 4 bases and J by 0 bases, leaving 7 bases between them. Germline values: CDR1 SQVTM, CDR2 ANQGSEA. CDR3 nucleotide sequence: TGCAGCGTTGTGGCGCTCTCTGGAAACACCATATATTTT. Translating gives CSVVALSGNTIYF.

This clonotype was seen ten or more times. The chain uses TRBV20-1 and TRBJ2-1; D assignment may be TRBD1 or TRBD2 (5 bases each). The V gene lost 4 bases and the J gene lost 0 bases, with 10 bases spanning the gap. The CDR3 is 14 amino acids. Germline V CDR1 and CDR2: DFQATT, SNEGSKA (reference sequence). This CDR3 reads CSAIRDRSYNEQFF. The DNA for the CDR3 is TGCAGTGCTATCCGGGACCGCTCCTACAATGAGCAGTTCTTC.

This clonotype was observed a few times. V is TRBV12-3 or TRBV12-4 and J is TRBJ2-1; possibly TRBD1 for D (6 bases). CDR3 size: 14 residues. V was trimmed by 7 bases and J by 9 bases, leaving 19 bases between them. In DNA, the CDR3 is TGTGCCAGCACTGGGGACATGCGCAAGGCTGAGCAGTTCTTC. Its protein is CASTGDMRKAEQFF.

The table lists this clonotype with a few counts. This chain uses TRBV7-9 with TRBJ2-3, with 10 nucleotides matching TRBD2. V shed 5 bases, J shed 2 bases, and the junction held 7 bases outside the gene matches. The germline CDR1 and CDR2 sequences are SEHNR and FQNEAQ (reference sequence). The CDR3 runs to 16 residues. CDR3 bases: TGTGCCAGCAGCCCCCCTAGCGGGAGTAACACAGATACGCAGTATTTT. Its translation: CASSPPSGSNTDTQYF.

This clonotype showed up many times. The chain carries TRBV6-1 and TRBJ2-7, with no clear D. The germline V gene has CDR1 MNHNS and CDR2 SASEGT. The CDR3 is 14 amino acids. The V gene lost 8 bases and the J gene lost 3 bases, with 17 bases spanning the gap. The CDR3 nucleotides read TGTGCCAGCCAAGTTGGCAGGTCTAGCTACGAGCAGTACTTC. It encodes CASQVGRSSYEQYF.

This clonotype was seen a few times. The chain couples TRBV10-3 to TRBJ2-7; unclear D gene. Trimming removed 3 bases at V and 3 bases at J, with 12 bases between. The CDR3 spans 14 residues. Looked up from germline, CDR1 is ENHRY and CDR2 is SYGVKD. This chain's CDR3 is CAISDGVSDYEQYF. The CDR3, as DNA: TGTGCCATCAGTGATGGGGTTTCAGACTACGAGCAGTACTTC.